The 3 T cell receptor beta chains presented below share a single source sample, sequenced in a study of control samples from healthy donors and cancer patients. Sequencing used immunoSEQ multiplex PCR; TCRdb keeps in-frame clones, though not all of them. Of around 200,000 clones in the sample, 80% to 95% were seen once. The source material was blood. The receptors were gathered from a man aged 18 to 29 in good health.

The chain couples TRBV11-2 to TRBJ1-5; D remains unclear. The CDR3 runs to 13 residues. Deletions cut 6 bases from V and 3 bases from J, with 9 bases between. CDR1 is SGHAT, CDR2 FQNNGV, per germline. CDR3 in amino acids: CASSISLNQPQHF. The DNA of the CDR3 is TGTGCCAGCAGTATATCCCTCAATCAGCCCCAGCATTTT.

CDR3 protein: CASSPGHSTYEQYF. For the CDR3, the DNA is TGCGCCAGCAGCCCCGGCCACAGCACCTACGAGCAGTACTTC. The chain employs TRBV5-1 and TRBJ2-7; no definite D call. Germline-derived CDR1 and CDR2 are SGHRS and YFSETQ. The CDR3 loop spans 14 amino acids. Trimming removed 4 bases from V and 2 bases from J, with 13 bases in between.

The chain carries TRBV9 and TRBJ2-6; TRBD1 matches at 9 bases. The CDR3 is made up of 17 amino acids. The trim removed 0 bases at V and 1 base at J, leaving 2 bases unmatched. Germline V gene sequence: CDR1 SGDLS, CDR2 YYNGEE. The CDR3 coding sequence is TGTGCCAGCAGCGTAGCGGACAGGGGATCTGGGGCCAACGTCCTGACTTTC. Its protein is CASSVADRGSGANVLTF.